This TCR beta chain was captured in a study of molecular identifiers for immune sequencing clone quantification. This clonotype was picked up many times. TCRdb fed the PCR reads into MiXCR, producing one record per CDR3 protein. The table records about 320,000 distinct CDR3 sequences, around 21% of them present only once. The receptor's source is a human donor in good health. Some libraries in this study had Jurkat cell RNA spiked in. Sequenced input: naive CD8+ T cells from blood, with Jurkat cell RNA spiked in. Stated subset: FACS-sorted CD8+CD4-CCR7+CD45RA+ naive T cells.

The CDR3: CASSYSDRVNEKLFF. CDR3 in DNA: TGTGCCAGCAGTTACTCAGACAGGGTTAATGAAAAACTGTTTTTT. This chain connects TRBV6-5 to TRBJ1-4, with 7 positions matching TRBD1. V shed 0 bases, J shed 4 bases, and the junction held 2 bases outside the gene matches. Per the germline V gene, CDR1 is MNHEY and CDR2 is SVGAGI. The CDR3 is 15 residues long.